The present entry profiles one T cell receptor (beta chain) with its context. A read error may be the cause here, since a much bigger clone is one base away. Thyroid surgery took place with no prior treatment in any patient. Via MiXCR, TCRdb re-called the PCR reads. The table lists 10,000 to 13,000 clones, 38% of them singletons. The data derive from a study of metastatic and nonmetastatic thyroid tumors. Between the trimmed V and J ends, which lost 1 base and 12 bases, there was a span of 19 bases. Looked up from germline, CDR1 is GTSNPN and CDR2 is SVGIG (reference sequence). The CDR3 extends over 13 amino acids.

This TCR was sampled from a female donor with papillary thyroid cancer or a benign thyroid nodule (not recorded which). Some clones in this sample may be carry-over from other donors' samples. Material: tumor tissue. The chain recombines TRBV30 with TRBJ2-7; D might be TRBD2 (6 bases). The CDR3 spells CAWSATTSPRPYF. In DNA form, the CDR3 reads TGTGCCTGGAGTGCAACTACTAGCCCCCGACCGTACTTC.